This T cell receptor beta chain was retrieved from a study of T cell responses to AZD1222 COVID-19 vaccine. The table came from immunoSEQ multiplex PCR; TCRdb's copy has only in-frame clones and leaves some out. The sample gives 90,000 to 110,000 clones, approximately 90% of which show up once; 9.1% is in the top ten. Trimming took off 0 bases at V and 7 bases at J, with 10 bases between the two ends. This CDR3 comprises 15 residues. Germline CDR1 is MNHEY and CDR2 is SMNVEV (reference sequence). The sequence was obtained from an adult in good health. The sequencing here drew on peripheral blood, taken on day 0 of AZD1222 vaccination. The chain links TRBV27 to TRBJ1-6; D remains unclear. DNA for the CDR3: TGTGCCAGCAGTTTATCGTGGTTAGCGAATTCACCCCTCCACTTT. Its translation is CASSLSWLANSPLHF.